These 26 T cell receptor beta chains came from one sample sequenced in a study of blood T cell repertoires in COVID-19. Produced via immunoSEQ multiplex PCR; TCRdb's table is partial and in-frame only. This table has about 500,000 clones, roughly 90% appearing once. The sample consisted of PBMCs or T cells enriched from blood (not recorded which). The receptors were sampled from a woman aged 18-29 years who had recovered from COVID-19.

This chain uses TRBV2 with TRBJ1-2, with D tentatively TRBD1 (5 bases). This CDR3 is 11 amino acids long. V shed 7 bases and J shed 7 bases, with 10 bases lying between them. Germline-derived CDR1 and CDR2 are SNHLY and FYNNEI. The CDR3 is CASTRDSGYTF. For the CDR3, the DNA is TGTGCCAGCACCAGGGATTCTGGCTACACCTTC.

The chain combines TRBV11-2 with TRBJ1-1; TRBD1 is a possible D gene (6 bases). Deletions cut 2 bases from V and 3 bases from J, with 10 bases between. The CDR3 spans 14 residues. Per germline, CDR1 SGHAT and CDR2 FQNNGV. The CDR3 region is CASSLNSGDTEAFF. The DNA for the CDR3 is TGTGCCAGCAGCTTAAATTCAGGGGACACTGAAGCTTTCTTT.

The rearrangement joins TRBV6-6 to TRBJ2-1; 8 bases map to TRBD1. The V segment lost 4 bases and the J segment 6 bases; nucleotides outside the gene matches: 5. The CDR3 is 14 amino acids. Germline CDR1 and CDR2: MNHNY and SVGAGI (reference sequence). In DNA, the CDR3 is TGTGCCAGCAGTTCCGGGACAGGTTTCAATGAGCAGTTCTTC. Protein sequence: CASSSGTGFNEQFF.

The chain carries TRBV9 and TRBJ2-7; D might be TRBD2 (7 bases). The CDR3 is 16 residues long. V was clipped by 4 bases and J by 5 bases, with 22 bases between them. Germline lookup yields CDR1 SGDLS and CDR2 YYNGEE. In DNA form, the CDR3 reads TGTGCCAGCAGCCCTTCACCGGGGGGCATTATGGACGAGCAGTACTTC. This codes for CASSPSPGGIMDEQYF.

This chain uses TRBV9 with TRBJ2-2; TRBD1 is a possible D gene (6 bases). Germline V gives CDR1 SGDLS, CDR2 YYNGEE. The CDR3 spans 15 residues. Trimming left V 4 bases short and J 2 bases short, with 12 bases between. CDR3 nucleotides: TGTGCCAGCAGCTTTAGACAGGATAACACCGGGGAGCTGTTTTTT. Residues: CASSFRQDNTGELFF.

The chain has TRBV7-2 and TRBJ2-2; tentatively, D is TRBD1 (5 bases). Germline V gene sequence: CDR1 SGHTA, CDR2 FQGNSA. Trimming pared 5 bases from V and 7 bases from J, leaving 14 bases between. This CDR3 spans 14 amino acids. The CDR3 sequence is CASSRGLGFGELFF. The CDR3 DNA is TGTGCCAGCAGCAGGGGATTGGGATTCGGGGAGCTGTTTTTT.

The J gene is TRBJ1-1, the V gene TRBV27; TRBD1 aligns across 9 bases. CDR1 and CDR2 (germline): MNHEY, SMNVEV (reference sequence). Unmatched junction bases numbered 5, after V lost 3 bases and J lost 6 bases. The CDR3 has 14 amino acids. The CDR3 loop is CASSLGTGSAEAFF. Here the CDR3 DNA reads TGTGCCAGCAGTTTGGGGACAGGGTCCGCTGAAGCTTTCTTT.

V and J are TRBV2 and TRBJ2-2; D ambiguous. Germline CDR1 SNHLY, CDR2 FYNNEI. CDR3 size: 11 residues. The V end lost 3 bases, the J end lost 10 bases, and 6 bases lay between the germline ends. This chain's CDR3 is CASSEGEELFF. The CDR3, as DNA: TGTGCCAGCAGTGAGGGCGAGGAGCTGTTTTTT.

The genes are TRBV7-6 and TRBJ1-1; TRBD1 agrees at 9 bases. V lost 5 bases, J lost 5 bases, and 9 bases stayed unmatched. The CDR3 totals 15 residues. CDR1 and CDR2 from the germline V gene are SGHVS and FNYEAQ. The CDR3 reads CASSRIGTGFTEAFF. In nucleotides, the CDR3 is TGTGCCAGCAGCCGCATAGGGACAGGGTTTACTGAAGCTTTCTTT.

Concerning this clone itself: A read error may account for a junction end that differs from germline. The CDR3 nucleotides are TGTGCCAGCAGTCCCCCCCTGACAGGGATGAATACTGAAGCTTTCTTT. Amino acids: CASSPPLTGMNTEAFF. This chain links TRBV28 with TRBJ1-1; 7 bases are a match to TRBD1. The CDR3 consists of 16 residues. Germline CDR1 reads MDHEN; CDR2 reads SYDVKM.

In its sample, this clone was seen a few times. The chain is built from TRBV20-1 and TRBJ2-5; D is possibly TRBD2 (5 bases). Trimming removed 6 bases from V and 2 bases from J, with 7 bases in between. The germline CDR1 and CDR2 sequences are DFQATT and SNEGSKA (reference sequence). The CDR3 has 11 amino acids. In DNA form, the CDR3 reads TGCAGTGCAACGGGACAAGAGACCCAGTACTTC. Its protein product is CSATGQETQYF.

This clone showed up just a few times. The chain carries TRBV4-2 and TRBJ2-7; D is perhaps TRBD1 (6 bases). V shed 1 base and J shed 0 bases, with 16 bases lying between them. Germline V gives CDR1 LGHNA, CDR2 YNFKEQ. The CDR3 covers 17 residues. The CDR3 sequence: CASSQGNTGISSYEQYF. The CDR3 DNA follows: TGTGCCAGCAGCCAAGGAAACACAGGGATAAGCTCCTACGAGCAGTACTTC.

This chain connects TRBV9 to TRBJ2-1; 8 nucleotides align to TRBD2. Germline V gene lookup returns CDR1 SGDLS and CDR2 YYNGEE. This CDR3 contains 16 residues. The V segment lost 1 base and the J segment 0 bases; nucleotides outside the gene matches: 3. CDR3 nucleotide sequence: TGTGCCAGCAGCGTACTAGCGGGCATCTCCTACAATGAGCAGTTCTTC. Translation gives CASSVLAGISYNEQFF.

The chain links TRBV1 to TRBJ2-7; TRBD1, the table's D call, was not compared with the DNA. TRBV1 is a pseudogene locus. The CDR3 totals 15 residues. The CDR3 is CTSSSGQGPPYEQYF. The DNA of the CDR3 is TGCACCAGCAGTTCCGGACAGGGGCCTCCCTACGAGCAGTACTTC.

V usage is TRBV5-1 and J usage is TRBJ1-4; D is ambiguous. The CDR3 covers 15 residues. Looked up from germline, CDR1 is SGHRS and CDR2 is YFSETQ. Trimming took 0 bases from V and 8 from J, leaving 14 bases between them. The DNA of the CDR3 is TGCGCCAGCAGCTTGGCCCTGGCGGCGCCCGAAAAACTGTTTTTT. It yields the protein CASSLALAAPEKLFF.

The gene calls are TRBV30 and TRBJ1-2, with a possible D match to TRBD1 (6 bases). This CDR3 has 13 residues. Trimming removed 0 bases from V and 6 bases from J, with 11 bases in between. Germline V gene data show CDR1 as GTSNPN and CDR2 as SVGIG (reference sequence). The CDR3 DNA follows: TGTGCCTGGAGTGTACGACAGGCTGATGGCTACACCTTC. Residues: CAWSVRQADGYTF.

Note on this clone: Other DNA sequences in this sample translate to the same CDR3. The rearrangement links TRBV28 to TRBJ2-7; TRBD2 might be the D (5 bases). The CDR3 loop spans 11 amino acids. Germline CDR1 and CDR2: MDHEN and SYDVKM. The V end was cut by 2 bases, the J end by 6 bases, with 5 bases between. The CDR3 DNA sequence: TGTGCCAGCAGTTTACGGGGCGAGCAGTACTTC. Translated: CASSLRGEQYF. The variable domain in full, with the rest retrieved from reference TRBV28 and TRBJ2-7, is DVKVTQSSRYLVKRTGEKVFLECVQDMDHENMFWYRQDPGLGLRLIYFSYDVKMKEKGDIPEGYSVSREKKERFSLILESASTNQTSMYLCASSLRGEQYFGPGTRLTVT.

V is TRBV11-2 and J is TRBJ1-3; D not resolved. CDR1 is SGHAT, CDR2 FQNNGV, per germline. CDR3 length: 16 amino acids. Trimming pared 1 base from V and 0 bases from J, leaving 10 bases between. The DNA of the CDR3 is TGTGCCAGCAGCTTAGGGGCACGTCACTCTGGAAACACCATATATTTT. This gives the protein CASSLGARHSGNTIYF.

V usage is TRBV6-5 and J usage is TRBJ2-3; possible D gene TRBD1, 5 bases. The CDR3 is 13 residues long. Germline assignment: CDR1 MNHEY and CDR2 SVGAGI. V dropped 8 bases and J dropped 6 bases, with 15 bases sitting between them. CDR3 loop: CASWQGTWDTQYF. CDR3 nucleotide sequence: TGTGCCAGCTGGCAGGGTACGTGGGATACGCAGTATTTT.

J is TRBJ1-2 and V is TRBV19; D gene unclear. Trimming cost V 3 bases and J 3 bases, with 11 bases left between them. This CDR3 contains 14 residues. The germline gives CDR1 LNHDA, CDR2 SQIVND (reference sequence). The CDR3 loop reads CASSISPVDYGYTF. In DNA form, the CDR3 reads TGTGCCAGTAGTATTTCCCCAGTTGACTATGGCTACACCTTC. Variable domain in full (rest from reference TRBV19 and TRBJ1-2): DGGITQSPKYLFRKEGQNVTLSCEQNLNHDAMYWYRQDPGQGLRLIYYSQIVNDFQKGDIAEGYSVSREKKESFPLTVTSAQKNPTAFYLCASSISPVDYGYTFGSGTRLTVV.

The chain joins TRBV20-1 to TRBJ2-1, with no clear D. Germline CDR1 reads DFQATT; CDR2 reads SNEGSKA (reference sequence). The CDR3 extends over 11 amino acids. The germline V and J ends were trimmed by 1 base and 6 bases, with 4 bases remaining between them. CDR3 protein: CSARVRNEQFF. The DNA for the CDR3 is TGCAGTGCTAGAGTGCGCAATGAGCAGTTCTTC.

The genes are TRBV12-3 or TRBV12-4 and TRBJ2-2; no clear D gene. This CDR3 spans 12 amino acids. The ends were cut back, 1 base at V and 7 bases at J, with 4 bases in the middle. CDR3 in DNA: TGTGCCAGCAGTTTAGGTCGCGGGGAGCTGTTTTTT. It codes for CASSLGRGELFF.

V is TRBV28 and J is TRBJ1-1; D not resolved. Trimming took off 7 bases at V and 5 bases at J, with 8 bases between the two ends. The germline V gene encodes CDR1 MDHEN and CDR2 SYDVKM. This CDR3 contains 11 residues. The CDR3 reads CASNPGTEAFF. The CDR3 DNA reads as TGTGCCAGCAATCCAGGAACTGAAGCTTTCTTT. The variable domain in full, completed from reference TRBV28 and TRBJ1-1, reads DVKVTQSSRYLVKRTGEKVFLECVQDMDHENMFWYRQDPGLGLRLIYFSYDVKMKEKGDIPEGYSVSREKKERFSLILESASTNQTSMYLCASNPGTEAFFGQGTRLTVV.

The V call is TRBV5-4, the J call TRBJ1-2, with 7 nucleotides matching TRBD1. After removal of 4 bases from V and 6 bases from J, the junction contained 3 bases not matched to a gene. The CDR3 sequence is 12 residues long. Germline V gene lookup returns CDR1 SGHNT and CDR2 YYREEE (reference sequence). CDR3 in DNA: TGTGCCAGCAGCCTGGACAGGAATGGCTACACCTTC. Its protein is CASSLDRNGYTF.

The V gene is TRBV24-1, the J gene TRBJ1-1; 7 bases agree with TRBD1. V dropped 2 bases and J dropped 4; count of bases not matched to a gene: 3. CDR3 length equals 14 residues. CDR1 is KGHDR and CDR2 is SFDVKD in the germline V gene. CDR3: CATSDSHRGTEAFF. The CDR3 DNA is TGTGCCACCAGTGATTCCCACAGGGGCACTGAAGCTTTCTTT.

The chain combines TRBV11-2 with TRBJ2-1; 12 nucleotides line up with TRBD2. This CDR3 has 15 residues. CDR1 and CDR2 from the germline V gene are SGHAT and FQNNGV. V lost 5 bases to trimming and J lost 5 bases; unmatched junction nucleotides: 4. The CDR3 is CASSPLAGGDNEQFF. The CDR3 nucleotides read TGTGCCAGCAGCCCACTAGCGGGGGGTGACAATGAGCAGTTCTTC.